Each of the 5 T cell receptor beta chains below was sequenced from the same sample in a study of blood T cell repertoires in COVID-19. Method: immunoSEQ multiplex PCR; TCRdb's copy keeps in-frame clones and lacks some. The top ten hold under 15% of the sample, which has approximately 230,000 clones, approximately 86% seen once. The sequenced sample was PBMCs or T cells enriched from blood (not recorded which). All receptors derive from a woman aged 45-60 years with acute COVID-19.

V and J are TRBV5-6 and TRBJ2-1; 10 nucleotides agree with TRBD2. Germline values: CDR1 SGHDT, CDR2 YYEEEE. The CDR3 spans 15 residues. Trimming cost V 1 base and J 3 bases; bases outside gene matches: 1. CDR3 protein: CASSLSSGSYNEQFF. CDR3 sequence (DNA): TGTGCCAGCAGCTTGTCTAGCGGGAGCTACAATGAGCAGTTCTTC.

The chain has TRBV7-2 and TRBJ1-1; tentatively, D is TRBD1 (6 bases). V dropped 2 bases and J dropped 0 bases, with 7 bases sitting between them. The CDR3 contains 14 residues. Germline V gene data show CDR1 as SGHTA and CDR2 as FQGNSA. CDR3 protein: CASSLQGLNTEAFF. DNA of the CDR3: TGTGCCAGCAGCTTACAGGGGCTGAACACTGAAGCTTTCTTT.

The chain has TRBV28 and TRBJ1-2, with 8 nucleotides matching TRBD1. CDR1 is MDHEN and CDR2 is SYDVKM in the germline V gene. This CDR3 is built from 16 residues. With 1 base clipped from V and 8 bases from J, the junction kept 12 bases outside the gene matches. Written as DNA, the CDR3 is TGTGCCAGCAGTTTATCTCAGGGGGCGCAAGGGCAGGGCTACACCTTC. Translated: CASSLSQGAQGQGYTF.

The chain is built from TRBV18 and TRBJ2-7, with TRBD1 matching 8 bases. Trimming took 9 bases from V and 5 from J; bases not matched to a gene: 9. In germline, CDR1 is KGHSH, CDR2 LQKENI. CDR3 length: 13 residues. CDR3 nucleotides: TGTGCCAGTTGTGGACAGGGATCCAACGAGCAGTACTTC. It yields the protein CASCGQGSNEQYF.

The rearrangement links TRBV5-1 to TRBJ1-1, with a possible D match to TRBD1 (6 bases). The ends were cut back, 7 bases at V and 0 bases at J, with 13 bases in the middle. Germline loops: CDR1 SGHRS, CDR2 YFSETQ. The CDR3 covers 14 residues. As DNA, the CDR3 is TGCGCCAGCGGGTCAGGGGTCCTGAACACTGAAGCTTTCTTT. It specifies CASGSGVLNTEAFF.